A single sample is the source of the 26 T cell receptor beta chains below, sequenced in a study of blood T cell repertoires in COVID-19. Measured with immunoSEQ multiplex PCR; TCRdb has only the in-frame clones, and not every one. The data show over 40,000 clones, with approximately 90% seen just once and around 12% held by the top ten. Sequences were obtained from peripheral blood. These receptors were obtained from a human donor in a cohort sampled during active COVID-19.

This chain connects TRBV5-5 to TRBJ2-5; weak D call: TRBD2 (5 bases). CDR3 length: 15 residues. CDR1 is SGHKS, CDR2 YYEKEE, per germline (reference sequence). V gave up 1 base and J gave up 4 bases, with 14 bases separating them. The DNA for the CDR3 is TGTGCCAGCAGCTTGTCCGGGATAATACGAGAGACCCAGTACTTC. Residues: CASSLSGIIRETQYF.

In regard to this clone: Germline is not matched at one junction end, which may reflect a read error. CDR3 in amino acids: CASSPGTSGRAGQETQYF. The DNA of the CDR3 is TGTGCTAGCAGCCCCGGGACTAGCGGGAGGGCCGGCCAAGAGACCCAGTACTTC. V usage is TRBV7-7 and J usage is TRBJ2-5; TRBD2 aligns across 16 bases. The CDR3 consists of 18 residues. Germline V gene sequence: CDR1 SSHAT, CDR2 FNYEAQ (reference sequence).

The chain combines TRBV7-2 with TRBJ2-7; tentatively, D is TRBD2 (6 bases). The CDR3 contains 14 residues. Per the germline V gene, CDR1 is SGHTA and CDR2 is FQGNSA. Trimming removed 5 bases at V and 2 bases at J, with 13 bases between. CDR3 sequence: CASSPPGLTYEQYF. The CDR3 DNA follows: TGTGCCAGCAGCCCTCCGGGACTTACCTACGAGCAGTACTTC.

The chain uses TRBV30 and TRBJ1-3; 9 nucleotides line up with TRBD1. Losses at the gene ends were 8 bases for V and 2 bases for J; bases not matched to a gene: 10. Per germline, CDR1 GTSNPN and CDR2 SVGIG (reference sequence). CDR3 length: 15 residues. This CDR3 is CALKKDRGAGNTIYF. CDR3 nucleotides: TGTGCCCTCAAAAAGGACAGGGGCGCTGGAAACACCATATATTTT. The complete variable domain, with remaining parts taken from reference TRBV30 and TRBJ1-3, reads SQTIHQWPATLVQPVGSPLSLECTVEGTSNPNLYWYRQAAGRGLQLLFYSVGIGQISSEVPQNLSASRPQDRQFILSSKKLLLSDSGFYLCALKKDRGAGNTIYFGEGSWLTVV.

This chain uses TRBV5-8 with TRBJ2-7, with a weak D call TRBD2 (5 bases). With 0 bases removed from V and 6 bases from J, the gap between germline ends came to 10 bases. The CDR3 is 13 residues long. Looked up from germline, CDR1 is SGHTS and CDR2 is YDEGEE. CDR3 protein: CASSLGLSGEQYF. The CDR3 nucleotides read TGTGCCAGCAGCTTGGGACTATCGGGCGAGCAGTACTTC.

The rearrangement links TRBV2 to TRBJ1-2; the match to TRBD1 covers 9 bases. CDR3 length: 18 residues. The V and J ends lost 6 bases and 2 bases, in that order; junction bases with no gene match: 16. The germline CDR1 and CDR2 sequences are SNHLY and FYNNEI. CDR3 nucleotides: TGTGCCAGCAGGGATTTCCACGGACAGGGGCGGAACAACTATGGCTACACCTTC. It translates to CASRDFHGQGRNNYGYTF. The full variable domain, in which reference TRBV2 and TRBJ1-2 provide the parts outside the CDR3, is EPEVTQTPSHQVTQMGQEVILRCVPISNHLYFYWYRQILGQKVEFLVSFYNNEISEKSEIFDDQFSVERPDGSNFTLKIRSTKLEDSAMYFCASRDFHGQGRNNYGYTFGSGTRLTVV.

V and J are TRBV6-6 and TRBJ1-1; D gene unclear. CDR3 size: 15 residues. CDR1 is MNHNY and CDR2 is SVGAGI in the germline V gene (reference sequence). V was shortened by 0 bases and J by 0 bases, with 8 bases between the two germline ends. The CDR3 DNA sequence: TGTGCCAGCAGTTACTCAGGAGCCATGAACACTGAAGCTTTCTTT. Its protein is CASSYSGAMNTEAFF.

This chain links TRBV24-1 with TRBJ1-2; 7 bases match TRBD1. CDR3 length: 14 amino acids. Germline CDR1 reads KGHDR; CDR2 reads SFDVKD. The V segment lost 2 bases and the J segment 6 bases; nucleotides outside the gene matches: 5. The CDR3 reads CATSDSDRVHGYTF. CDR3 DNA sequence: TGTGCCACCAGTGATTCTGACAGGGTTCATGGCTACACCTTC.

The chain uses TRBV10-3 and TRBJ2-5; D possibly corresponds to TRBD2 (5 bases). V was trimmed by 6 bases and J by 4 bases, leaving 9 bases between them. Germline CDR1 ENHRY, CDR2 SYGVKD. The CDR3 loop spans 12 amino acids. The CDR3 coding sequence is TGTGCCATCAGAGGGAGTGGAGAGACCCAGTACTTC. Its translation: CAIRGSGETQYF.

The J gene is TRBJ1-2, the V gene TRBV5-4, with 10 nucleotides matching TRBD1. The CDR3 contains 15 residues. The ends lost 3 bases at V and 4 bases at J; junction bases unmatched: 6. CDR1 and CDR2 (germline): SGHNT, YYREEE (reference sequence). The CDR3 DNA reads TGTGCCAGCAGCTCAGACAGGGGGCTCGGCTATGGCTACACCTTC. It specifies CASSSDRGLGYGYTF.

The chain links TRBV24-1 to TRBJ2-3, with D perhaps matching TRBD1 (6 bases). Germline V gene data show CDR1 as KGHDR and CDR2 as SFDVKD. Trimming stripped 9 bases from V and 6 bases from J, with 15 bases between. CDR3 length equals 13 residues. CDR3 region: CATGSQGTDTQYF. In nucleotides, the CDR3 is TGTGCCACCGGGTCGCAGGGGACGGATACGCAGTATTTT.

The V and J genes are TRBV4-3 and TRBJ1-2; D may be TRBD1 (6 bases). Germline CDR1 and CDR2: LGHNA and YSLEER. The CDR3 consists of 15 residues. Between the trimmed V and J ends, which lost 4 bases and 5 bases, there was a span of 17 bases. For the CDR3, the DNA is TGCGCCAGCAGCCCAAGCGGGGCAGGGGCTTATGGCTACACCTTC. As protein: CASSPSGAGAYGYTF.

This clone was seen just once. The chain recombines TRBV20-1 with TRBJ1-1, with 7 bases aligning to TRBD1. After removal of 2 bases from V and 10 bases from J, the junction contained 4 bases not matched to a gene. Germline V gives CDR1 DFQATT, CDR2 SNEGSKA (reference sequence). This CDR3 spans 11 amino acids. DNA for the CDR3: TGCAGTGCTAGAAAAGGGACAGCAGCTTTCTTT. Translated, it gives CSARKGTAAFF.

The chain employs TRBV5-1 and TRBJ2-5, with D possibly TRBD2 on 5 matching bases. The CDR3 is 14 residues long. Germline V gene sequence: CDR1 SGHRS, CDR2 YFSETQ. Trimming cost V 4 bases and J 4 bases, with 14 bases left between them. The CDR3 sequence is CASSPERARETQYF. The CDR3 bases are TGCGCCAGCAGCCCCGAGAGGGCCAGAGAGACCCAGTACTTC.

The chain is built from TRBV6-2 or TRBV6-3 and TRBJ2-1; tentative D call: TRBD2 (6 bases). Trimming took 5 bases from V and 6 from J, leaving 26 bases between them. CDR1 MNHEY and CDR2 SVGEGT come from the germline V gene. CDR3 length: 18 amino acids. The CDR3 loop reads CASSTRRVFGTWANEQFF. CDR3 nucleotide sequence: TGTGCCAGCAGTACTCGGAGGGTCTTCGGGACTTGGGCCAATGAGCAGTTCTTC.

V is TRBV19 and J is TRBJ2-7; D may be TRBD1 (5 bases). The CDR3 has 13 residues. V was clipped by 5 bases and J by 6 bases, with 14 bases between them. In germline, CDR1 is LNHDA, CDR2 SQIVND (reference sequence). For the CDR3, the DNA is TGTGCCAGTAGTTCCCGACAGATGAGCGAGCAGTACTTC. Its translation: CASSSRQMSEQYF.

This clone was counted between two and nine times. The chain links TRBV7-2 to TRBJ1-1; TRBD1 matches 12 bases. Unmatched junction bases numbered 9, after V lost 5 bases and J lost 8 bases. Germline CDR1 and CDR2: SGHTA and FQGNSA. The CDR3 is 15 residues long. The CDR3 protein is CASSARDRGRLEAFF. In DNA, the CDR3 is TGTGCCAGCAGCGCCCGGGACAGGGGGCGCTTAGAAGCTTTCTTT.

This chain connects TRBV5-1 to TRBJ1-5, with D unresolved. Trimming removed 0 bases at V and 4 bases at J, with 8 bases between. This CDR3 is built from 14 residues. Per the germline V gene, CDR1 is SGHRS and CDR2 is YFSETQ. This CDR3 reads CASSLGGQNQPQHF. The CDR3 nucleotides read TGCGCCAGCAGCTTGGGAGGGCAGAATCAGCCCCAGCATTTT.

The gene calls are TRBV9 and TRBJ2-1; 10 nucleotides line up with TRBD2. J gave up 7 bases and V 3 bases, and 7 bases lay outside the gene matches. The germline V gene encodes CDR1 SGDLS and CDR2 YYNGEE. This CDR3 comprises 15 residues. For the CDR3, the DNA is TGTGCCAGCAGCGGGACTAGCGGAGTTGGTAATGAGCAGTTCTTC. Translated: CASSGTSGVGNEQFF.

V gene TRBV18 combines with J gene TRBJ1-1; no definite D call. Germline-derived CDR1 and CDR2 are KGHSH and LQKENI. This CDR3 is 16 amino acids long. The V and J ends lost 6 bases and 0 bases respectively, with 17 bases between them. DNA for the CDR3: TGTGCCAGCTCCTATTATGCCCCAACGCTGAACACTGAAGCTTTCTTT. Protein sequence: CASSYYAPTLNTEAFF.

The chain has TRBV6-2 or TRBV6-3 and TRBJ2-3; D remains unclear. There are 11 residues in the CDR3. The V and J ends lost 6 bases and 5 bases respectively, with 6 bases between them. Germline CDR1 reads MNHEY; CDR2 reads SVGEGT. The CDR3 region is CASSPRDTQYF. CDR3 in DNA: TGTGCCAGCAGCCCGAGAGATACGCAGTATTTT.

The gene calls are TRBV24-1 and TRBJ2-3, with 9 bases fitting TRBD2. Trimming took 5 bases from V and 5 from J; bases not matched to a gene: 7. CDR1 and CDR2 from the germline V gene are KGHDR and SFDVKD. The CDR3 is 15 residues long. The CDR3 region is CATSGAGGPLDTQYF. CDR3 sequence (DNA): TGTGCCACCAGTGGGGCGGGAGGGCCTCTAGATACGCAGTATTTT.

The chain uses TRBV9 and TRBJ2-2; no clear D. From germline, CDR1 is SGDLS and CDR2 YYNGEE. The CDR3 consists of 16 residues. V lost 2 bases, J lost 1 base, and 12 bases lay in between. The CDR3 region is CASSVSGQVNTGELFF. Written as DNA, the CDR3 is TGTGCCAGCAGCGTTAGTGGGCAGGTGAACACCGGGGAGCTGTTTTTT.

The chain couples TRBV30 to TRBJ1-5; 8 nucleotides match TRBD1. Unmatched junction bases numbered 14, after V lost 1 base and J lost 6 bases. The CDR3 sequence is 17 residues long. From germline, CDR1 is GTSNPN and CDR2 SVGIG (reference sequence). The CDR3 region is CAWSAGSWVQGGQPQHF. CDR3 coding DNA: TGTGCCTGGAGTGCGGGGTCCTGGGTACAGGGGGGTCAGCCCCAGCATTTT.

The chain links TRBV4-2 to TRBJ1-4; perhaps TRBD1 as D (5 bases). Germline V gene data show CDR1 as LGHNA and CDR2 as YNFKEQ. CDR3 length: 18 residues. The germline V and J ends were trimmed by 0 bases and 10 bases, with 24 bases remaining between them. The chain's CDR3 is CASSQDGALSQFAGKLFF. The CDR3 nucleotides read TGTGCCAGCAGCCAAGATGGGGCCCTATCTCAATTCGCCGGAAAACTGTTTTTT.

This chain connects TRBV30 to TRBJ2-5; a weak D match, TRBD1 (5 bases). Trimming removed 4 bases at V and 1 base at J, with 10 bases between. The CDR3 loop spans 13 amino acids. Looked up from germline, CDR1 is GTSNPN and CDR2 is SVGIG (reference sequence). The DNA of the CDR3 is TGTGCCTGGAATGGGGCCCCCCAAGAGACCCAGTACTTC. It translates to CAWNGAPQETQYF.